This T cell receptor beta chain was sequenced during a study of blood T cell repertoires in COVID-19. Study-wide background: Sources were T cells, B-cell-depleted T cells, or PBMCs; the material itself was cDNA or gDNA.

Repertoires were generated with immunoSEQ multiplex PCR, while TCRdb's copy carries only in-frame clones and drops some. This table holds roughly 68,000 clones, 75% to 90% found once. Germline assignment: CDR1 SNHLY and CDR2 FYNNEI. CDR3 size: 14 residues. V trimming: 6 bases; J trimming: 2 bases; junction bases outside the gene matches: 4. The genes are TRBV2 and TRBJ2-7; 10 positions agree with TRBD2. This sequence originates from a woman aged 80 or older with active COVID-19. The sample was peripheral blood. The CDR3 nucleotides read TGTGCCAGCAGCGAGGGACTAGCGCCCTACGAGCAGTACTTC. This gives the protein CASSEGLAPYEQYF.